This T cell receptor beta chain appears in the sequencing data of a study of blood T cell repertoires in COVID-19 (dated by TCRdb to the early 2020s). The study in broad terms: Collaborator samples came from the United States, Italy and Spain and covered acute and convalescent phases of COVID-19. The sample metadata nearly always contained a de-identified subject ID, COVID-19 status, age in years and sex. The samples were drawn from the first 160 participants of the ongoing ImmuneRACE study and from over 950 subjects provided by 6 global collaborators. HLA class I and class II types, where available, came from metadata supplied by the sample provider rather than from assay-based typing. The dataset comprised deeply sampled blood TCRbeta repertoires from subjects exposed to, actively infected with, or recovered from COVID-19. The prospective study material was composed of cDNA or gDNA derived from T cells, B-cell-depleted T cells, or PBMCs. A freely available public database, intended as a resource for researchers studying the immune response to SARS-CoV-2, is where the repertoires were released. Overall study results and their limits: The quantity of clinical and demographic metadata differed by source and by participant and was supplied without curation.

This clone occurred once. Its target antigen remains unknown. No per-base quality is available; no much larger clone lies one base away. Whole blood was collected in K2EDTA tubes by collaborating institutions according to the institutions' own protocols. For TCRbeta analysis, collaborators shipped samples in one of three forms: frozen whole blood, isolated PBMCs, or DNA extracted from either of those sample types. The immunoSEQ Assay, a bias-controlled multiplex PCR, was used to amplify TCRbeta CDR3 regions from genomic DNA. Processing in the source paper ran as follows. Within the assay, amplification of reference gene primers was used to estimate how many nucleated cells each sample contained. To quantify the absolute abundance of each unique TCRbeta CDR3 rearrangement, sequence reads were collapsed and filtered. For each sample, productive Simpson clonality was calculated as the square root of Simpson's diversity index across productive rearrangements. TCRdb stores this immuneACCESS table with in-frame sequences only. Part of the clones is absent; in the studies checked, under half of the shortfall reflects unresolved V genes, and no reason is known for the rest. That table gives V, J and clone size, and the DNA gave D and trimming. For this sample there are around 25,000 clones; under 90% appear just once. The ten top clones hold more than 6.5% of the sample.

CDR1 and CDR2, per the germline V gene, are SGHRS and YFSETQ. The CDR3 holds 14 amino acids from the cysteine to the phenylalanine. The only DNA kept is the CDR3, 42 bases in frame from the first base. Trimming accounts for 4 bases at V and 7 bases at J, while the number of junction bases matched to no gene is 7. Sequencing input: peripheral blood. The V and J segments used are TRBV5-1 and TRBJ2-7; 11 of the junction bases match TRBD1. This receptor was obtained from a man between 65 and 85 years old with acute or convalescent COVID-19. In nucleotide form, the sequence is TGCGCCAGCAGCAGCACCGGGACAGGGGGTGAGCAGTACTTC. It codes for CASSSTGTGGEQYF.